This T cell receptor (beta chain) was recorded in a study of T cell repertoires in cytomegalovirus infection. Looking at the study overall: CMV infection together with matching HLA type was indicated by public TCR beta signatures. Study-level findings and limits: Of the TCR beta families, the public ones yielded a cumulative frequency that identified carriers of CMV plus the relevant HLA. CMV-specific TCR beta clonotypes restricted by HLA-C were the ones dominating the ex vivo response.

In this sample, this clonotype turned up a few times. The antigen is undetermined. Germline CDR1 is SNHLY and CDR2 is FYNNEI. The CDR3 sequence is 15 residues long. V was cut by 7 bases and J by 4 bases, with 20 bases left in between. MiXCR, applied by TCRdb to the reads, yields one record per CDR3 protein. The sample shows 560,000 or so distinct CDR3 sequences, approximately 15% of them seen only once. The sequencing input was CD8+ T cells from PBMCs. This TCR was sampled from a human donor in good health (CMV status not recorded). Some clones in this sample may be carry-over from other donors' samples. The chain couples TRBV2 to TRBJ2-7; D tentatively fits TRBD1 or TRBD2 (7 bases each). CDR3 loop: CASTELARGGYEQYF. The CDR3 DNA reads TGTGCCAGCACCGAGCTGGCCAGGGGGGGATACGAGCAGTACTTC.